This TCR beta chain was identified during a study of CD8 T cells in ankylosing spondylitis. CDR3 length equals 11 residues. Deletions cut 4 bases from V and 11 bases from J, with 11 bases between. Germline assignment: CDR1 SEHNR and CDR2 FQNEAQ (reference sequence). This clonotype was counted only a few times. TCRdb independently ran MiXCR on the 5' RACE reads; one entry per CDR3 protein. The data show roughly 160,000 distinct CDR3 sequences, 8.5% to 10% seen once. The receptor comes from a female donor with ankylosing spondylitis or in good health (not recorded which). Sequences were obtained from blood, either unsorted or a sorted T cell fraction (not recorded which). This chain links TRBV7-9 with TRBJ1-1; D unresolved. The chain's CDR3 is CASSSDPGAFF. Here the CDR3 DNA reads TGTGCCAGCAGCTCGGACCCGGGGGCTTTCTTT.